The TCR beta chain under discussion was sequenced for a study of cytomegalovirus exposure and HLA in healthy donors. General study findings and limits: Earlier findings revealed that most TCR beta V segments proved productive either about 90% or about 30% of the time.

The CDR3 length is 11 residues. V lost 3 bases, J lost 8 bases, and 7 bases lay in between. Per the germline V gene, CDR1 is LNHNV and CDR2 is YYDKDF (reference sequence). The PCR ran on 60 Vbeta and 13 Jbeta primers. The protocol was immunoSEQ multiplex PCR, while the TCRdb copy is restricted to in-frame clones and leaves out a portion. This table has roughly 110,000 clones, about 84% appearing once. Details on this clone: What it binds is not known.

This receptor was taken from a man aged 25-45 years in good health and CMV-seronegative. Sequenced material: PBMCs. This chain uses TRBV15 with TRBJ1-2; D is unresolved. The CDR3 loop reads CATSSPPGYTF. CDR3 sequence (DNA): TGTGCCACCAGCAGTCCCCCGGGCTACACCTTC.